This TCR beta chain derives from a study of T cells in Graves' hyperthyroidism and ophthalmopathy. Study-wide background: Peripheral blood was taken when the disease was first diagnosed, before any treatment began.

Study-wide findings and caveats: A model using 13 V-J features told ophthalmopathy apart from stable hyperthyroidism.

RNA transcripts were the template for amplifying TCR beta CDR3 regions. HTBI primers were employed in a first-round RT-PCR of the TCR CDR3. TCRdb analysed the multiplex PCR reads with MiXCR anew, one entry per CDR3 protein. Here the sample spans hundreds of thousands of distinct CDR3 sequences, roughly 15% being singletons. Details on this clonotype: Its antigen is unidentified.

Per the germline V gene, CDR1 is MDHEN and CDR2 is SYDVKM. CDR3 length: 15 amino acids. Germline trimming cut 6 bases from V and 8 bases from J; bases unmatched to any gene: 8. The chain couples TRBV28 to TRBJ2-1, with TRBD2 matching 12 bases. Sequencing was carried out using blood. The origin of this receptor is a young woman with Graves' hyperthyroidism. In nucleotides, the CDR3 is TGTGCCAGCAGCCAGACTAGCGGGAGTGGGGATGAGCAGTTCTTC. Translating it yields CASSQTSGSGDEQFF.